The 11 T cell receptor beta chains in this list originate from one sample, sequenced in a study of PD-1 blockade in mismatch repair-deficient tumors. No antigen is known for these receptors. TCRdb's copy holds only in-frame clones and misses some; the assay was immunoSEQ multiplex PCR. The sample lists 7,000 to 9,000 clones; over 80% were seen once. Indicated time point: roughly 10-day in vitro stimulation with candidate neoantigen peptide 7. Sequences were derived from cells cultured in vitro, sampled from a patient treated with pembrolizumab. The source is an adult with mismatch repair-deficient cancer.

This clone has more than one count but fewer than ten. The V call is TRBV4-1, the J call TRBJ2-7; unclear D gene. V lost 1 base, J lost 5 bases, and 3 bases lay in between. The germline V gene encodes CDR1 MGHRA and CDR2 YSYEKL. The CDR3 extends over 11 amino acids. CDR3 nucleotide sequence: TGCGCCAGCAGCCAAGGGGACGAGCAGTACTTC. This encodes CASSQGDEQYF.

The rearrangement joins TRBV5-1 to TRBJ2-3; D gene uncertain. V lost 3 bases, J lost 2 bases, and 10 bases lay in between. Germline CDR1 reads SGHRS; CDR2 reads YFSETQ. This CDR3 spans 14 amino acids. In nucleotides, the CDR3 is TGCGCCAGCAGCTGGTCCCAGGCCACAGATACGCAGTATTTT. Its protein is CASSWSQATDTQYF.

The chain couples TRBV11-2 to TRBJ1-2, with D uncertain. Germline values: CDR1 SGHAT, CDR2 FQNNGV. CDR3 length: 13 residues. Trimming removed 1 base at V and 4 bases at J, with 7 bases between. The DNA for the CDR3 is TGTGCCAGCAGCTTAGCCCCCCGCTATGGCTACACCTTC. Its translation is CASSLAPRYGYTF.

V gene TRBV6-1 combines with J gene TRBJ1-1; D possibly corresponds to TRBD1 (6 bases). The germline gives CDR1 MNHNS, CDR2 SASEGT. Deletions cut 2 bases from V and 0 bases from J, with 7 bases between. The CDR3 has 14 residues. The CDR3 DNA sequence: TGTGCCAGCAGTGAACAGGGGCTGAACACTGAAGCTTTCTTT. Amino acids: CASSEQGLNTEAFF.

The genes are TRBV11-3 and TRBJ2-1, with TRBD2 matching 10 bases. From germline, CDR1 is SGHNT and CDR2 YENEEA. After removal of 0 bases from V and 13 bases from J, the junction contained 3 bases not matched to a gene. The CDR3 runs to 13 residues. CDR3 DNA sequence: TGTGCCAGCAGCTTAGAACTAGCGGGGCTTCAGTTCTTC. Translation: CASSLELAGLQFF.

The chain joins TRBV27 to TRBJ1-2; 8 bases match TRBD1. The CDR3 is 12 amino acids. Trimming at V came to 6 bases and at J to 7 bases, leaving 4 bases not matched to a gene. Germline lookup yields CDR1 MNHEY and CDR2 SMNVEV (reference sequence). The CDR3 protein is CASRGRGLGYTF. The CDR3 DNA is TGTGCCAGCAGGGGCAGGGGGCTTGGCTACACCTTC.

V usage is TRBV5-1 and J usage is TRBJ2-1; tentatively, D is TRBD2 (5 bases). The CDR3 runs 15 residues. The germline CDR1 and CDR2 sequences are SGHRS and YFSETQ. With 0 bases removed from V and 0 bases from J, the gap between germline ends came to 7 bases. The CDR3 DNA reads TGCGCCAGCAGCTTGGAAGGGAGCTCCTACAATGAGCAGTTCTTC. As protein: CASSLEGSSYNEQFF. The entire variable domain, with the rest obtained from reference TRBV5-1 and TRBJ2-1, is as follows: KAGVTQTPRYLIKTRGQQVTLSCSPISGHRSVSWYQQTPGQGLQFLFEYFSETQRNKGNFPGRFSGRQFSNSRSEMNVSTLELGDSALYLCASSLEGSSYNEQFFGPGTRLTVL.

V is TRBV7-8 and J is TRBJ1-5; D possibly corresponds to TRBD1 (5 bases). V gave up 5 bases and J gave up 2 bases, with 19 bases separating them. CDR1 is SGHVS and CDR2 is FQNEAQ in the germline V gene. The CDR3 covers 17 residues. CDR3 bases: TGTGCCAGCAGCGCTAGGGACCCCGGGGATGGCAATCAGCCCCAGCATTTT. Residues: CASSARDPGDGNQPQHF.

The chain recombines TRBV28 with TRBJ2-3; no definite D call. CDR3 length: 14 residues. The germline V and J ends were trimmed by 5 bases and 0 bases, with 9 bases remaining between them. CDR1 is MDHEN and CDR2 is SYDVKM in the germline V gene. CDR3 DNA: TGTGCCAGCAGTCCACTAACAAGCACAGATACGCAGTATTTT. It yields the protein CASSPLTSTDTQYF.

The chain employs TRBV7-9 and TRBJ2-3; D gene uncertain. V was trimmed by 3 bases and J by 1 base, leaving 5 bases between them. CDR1 is SEHNR and CDR2 is FQNEAQ in the germline V gene (reference sequence). This CDR3 is built from 13 residues. This chain's CDR3 is CASSFIGTDTQYF. The CDR3 nucleotides read TGTGCCAGCAGCTTCATCGGCACAGATACGCAGTATTTT. Full variable domain (rest looked up from reference TRBV7-9 and TRBJ2-3): DTGVSQNPRHKITKRGQNVTFRCDPISEHNRLYWYRQTLGQGPEFLTYFQNEAQLEKSRLLSDRFSAERPKGSFSTLEIQRTEQGDSAMYLCASSFIGTDTQYFGPGTRLTVL.

This chain joins TRBV7-3 and TRBJ2-3; TRBD2 matches 8 bases. CDR1 SGHTA and CDR2 FQGTGA come from the germline V gene. The CDR3 runs 15 residues. With V trimmed by 4 bases and J by 6 bases, 9 bases remained unmatched. CDR3 in DNA: TGTGCCAGCAGCTCTCACAGCGGGGGAGGGGATACGCAGTATTTT. This encodes CASSSHSGGGDTQYF.